One sample yielded the 8 T cell receptor beta chains listed below, sequenced in a study of T cell responses to AZD1222 COVID-19 vaccine. Generated by immunoSEQ multiplex PCR, the TCRdb table keeps only in-frame clones and is missing some. The sample has about 130,000 clones; 92% are singletons. The specimen was peripheral blood, collected 28 days after the second AZD1222 dose. The receptors were gathered from an adult who received the AZD1222 COVID-19 vaccine.

The J gene is TRBJ2-3, the V gene TRBV15, with D maybe TRBD2 (5 bases). This CDR3 spans 16 amino acids. Trimming removed 0 bases at V and 0 bases at J, with 10 bases between. Germline V gene data show CDR1 as LNHNV and CDR2 as YYDKDF (reference sequence). Here the CDR3 DNA reads TGTGCCACCAGCAGAGAGGAGCGGACTAGCACAGATACGCAGTATTTT. It specifies CATSREERTSTDTQYF.

The V gene is TRBV27, the J gene TRBJ1-2, with 7 bases lining up with TRBD1. The CDR3 consists of 13 residues. Germline trimming cut 5 bases from V and 4 bases from J; bases unmatched to any gene: 4. CDR1 is MNHEY, CDR2 SMNVEV, per germline (reference sequence). The CDR3 DNA reads TGTGCCAGCAGTCACCGGGACAGCTATGGCTACACCTTC. This sequence encodes CASSHRDSYGYTF.

The genes are TRBV28 and TRBJ2-5; the D gene is possibly TRBD1 (6 bases). The V gene's germline CDR1 is MDHEN and CDR2 SYDVKM. This CDR3 is built from 13 residues. Trimming removed 5 bases from V and 5 bases from J, with 12 bases in between. The CDR3: CASSPRGLETQYF. CDR3 DNA: TGTGCCAGCAGTCCCAGGGGCCTCGAGACCCAGTACTTC.

The V gene is TRBV28, the J gene TRBJ1-4; D uncertain. The CDR3 totals 16 residues. CDR1 and CDR2 from the germline V gene are MDHEN and SYDVKM. V shed 0 bases and J shed 5 bases, with 13 bases lying between them. The CDR3 nucleotides are TGTGCCAGCAGTTTATGGTCAGGCCGCGGGAATGAAAAACTGTTTTTT. It yields the protein CASSLWSGRGNEKLFF.

The V call is TRBV6-5, the J call TRBJ2-7, with 7 nucleotides matching TRBD1. From germline, CDR1 is MNHEY and CDR2 SVGAGI. The CDR3 totals 13 residues. V lost 1 base to trimming and J lost 3 bases; unmatched junction nucleotides: 0. CDR3 sequence: CASSYYRGYEQYF. CDR3 DNA sequence: TGTGCCAGCAGTTACTACAGGGGCTACGAGCAGTACTTC.

This chain joins TRBV7-2 and TRBJ1-6; TRBD1 matches at 11 bases. This CDR3 has 15 amino acids. Trimming at V came to 4 bases and at J to 8 bases, leaving 4 bases not matched to a gene. CDR1 and CDR2 (germline): SGHTA, FQGNSA. The CDR3 reads CASSSDRGRYSPLHF. DNA of the CDR3: TGTGCCAGCAGCTCGGACAGGGGGCGCTATTCACCCCTCCACTTT.

V usage is TRBV5-8 and J usage is TRBJ2-3, with D possibly being TRBD2 (5 bases). Germline CDR1 reads SGHTS; CDR2 reads YDEGEE. The V and J ends lost 0 bases and 2 bases respectively, with 16 bases between them. The CDR3 has 17 amino acids. The CDR3 DNA reads TGTGCCAGCAGCTTGGCGTCGGGGAGCGGACCCACAGATACGCAGTATTTT. This codes for CASSLASGSGPTDTQYF. The full variable domain, completed using reference TRBV5-8 and TRBJ2-3, is EAGVTQSPTHLIKTRGQQATLRCSPISGHTSVYWYQQALGLGLQFLLWYDEGEERNRGNFPPRFSGRQFPNYSSELNVNALELEDSALYLCASSLASGSGPTDTQYFGPGTRLTVL.

V and J are TRBV28 and TRBJ1-2; TRBD1 matches 10 bases. V lost 5 bases and J lost 3; bases outside the gene matches: 6. The germline V gene has CDR1 MDHEN and CDR2 SYDVKM. This CDR3 contains 15 residues. The CDR3 DNA reads TGTGCCAGCAGTCCAGGACAGGGGGGCCACTATGGCTACACCTTC. This gives the protein CASSPGQGGHYGYTF.